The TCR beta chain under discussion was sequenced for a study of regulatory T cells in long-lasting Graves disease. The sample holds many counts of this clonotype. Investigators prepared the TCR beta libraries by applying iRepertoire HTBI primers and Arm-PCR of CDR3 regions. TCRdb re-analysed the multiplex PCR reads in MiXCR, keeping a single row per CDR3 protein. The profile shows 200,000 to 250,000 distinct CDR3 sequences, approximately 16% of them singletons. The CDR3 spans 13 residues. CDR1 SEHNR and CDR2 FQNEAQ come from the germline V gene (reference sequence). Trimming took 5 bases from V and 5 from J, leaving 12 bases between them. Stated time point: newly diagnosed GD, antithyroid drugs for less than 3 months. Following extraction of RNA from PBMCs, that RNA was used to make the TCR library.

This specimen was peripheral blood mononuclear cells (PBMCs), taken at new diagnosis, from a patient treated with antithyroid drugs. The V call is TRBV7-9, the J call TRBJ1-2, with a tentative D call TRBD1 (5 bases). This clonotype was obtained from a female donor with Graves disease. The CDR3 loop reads CASSPQEDYGYTF. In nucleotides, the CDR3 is TGTGCCAGCAGCCCACAGGAAGATTATGGCTACACCTTC.